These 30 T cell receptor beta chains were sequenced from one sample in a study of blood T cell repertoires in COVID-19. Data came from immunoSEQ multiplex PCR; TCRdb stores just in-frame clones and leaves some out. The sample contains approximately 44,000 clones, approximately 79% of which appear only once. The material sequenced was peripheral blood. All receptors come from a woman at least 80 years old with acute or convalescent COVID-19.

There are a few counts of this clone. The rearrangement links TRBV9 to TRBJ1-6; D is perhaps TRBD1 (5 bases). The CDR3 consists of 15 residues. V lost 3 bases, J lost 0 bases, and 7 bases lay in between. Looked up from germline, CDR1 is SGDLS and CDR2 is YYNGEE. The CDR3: CASSADSSYNSPLHF. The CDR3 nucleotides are TGTGCCAGCAGCGCCGACAGCTCCTATAATTCACCCCTCCACTTT.

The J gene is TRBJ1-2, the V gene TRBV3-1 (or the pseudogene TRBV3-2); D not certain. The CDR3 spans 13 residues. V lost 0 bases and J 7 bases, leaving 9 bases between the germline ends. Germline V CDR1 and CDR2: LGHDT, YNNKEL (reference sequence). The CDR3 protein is CASSQDSRSGYTF. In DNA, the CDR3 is TGTGCCAGCAGCCAAGATTCCAGAAGTGGCTACACCTTC.

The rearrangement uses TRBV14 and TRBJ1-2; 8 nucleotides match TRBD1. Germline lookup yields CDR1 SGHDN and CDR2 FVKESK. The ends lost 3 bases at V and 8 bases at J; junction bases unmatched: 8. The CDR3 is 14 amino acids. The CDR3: CASSQFQGAGGYTF. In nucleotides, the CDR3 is TGTGCCAGCAGCCAGTTTCAGGGGGCAGGAGGCTACACCTTC. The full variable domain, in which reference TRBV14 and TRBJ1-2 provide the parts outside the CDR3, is EAGVTQFPSHSVIEKGQTVTLRCDPISGHDNLYWYRRVMGKEIKFLLHFVKESKQDESGMPNNRFLAERTGGTYSTLKVQPAELEDSGVYFCASSQFQGAGGYTFGSGTRLTVV.

This chain's CDR3 is CASSLSLSGGTYEQYF. For the CDR3, the DNA is TGTGCCAGCAGTTTATCTCTCAGCGGGGGAACCTACGAGCAGTACTTC. The rearrangement uses TRBV27 and TRBJ2-7; 8 nucleotides line up with TRBD2. Losses at the gene ends were 0 bases for V and 2 bases for J; bases not matched to a gene: 6. CDR3 length: 16 amino acids. Germline loops: CDR1 MNHEY, CDR2 SMNVEV (reference sequence).

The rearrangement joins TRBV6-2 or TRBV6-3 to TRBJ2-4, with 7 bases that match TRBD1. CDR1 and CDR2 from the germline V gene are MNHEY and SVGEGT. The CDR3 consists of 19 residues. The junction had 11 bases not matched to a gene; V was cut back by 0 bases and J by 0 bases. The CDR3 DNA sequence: TGTGCCAGCAGTTACTCTCTAGGACAGGCAGAGCTAGCCAAAAACATTCAGTACTTC. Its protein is CASSYSLGQAELAKNIQYF.

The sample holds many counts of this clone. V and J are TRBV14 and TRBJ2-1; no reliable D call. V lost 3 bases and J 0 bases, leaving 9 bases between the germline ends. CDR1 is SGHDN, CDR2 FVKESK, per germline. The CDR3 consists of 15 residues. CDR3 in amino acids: CASSHLAGSYNEQFF. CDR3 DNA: TGTGCCAGCAGCCACTTAGCTGGCTCCTACAATGAGCAGTTCTTC.

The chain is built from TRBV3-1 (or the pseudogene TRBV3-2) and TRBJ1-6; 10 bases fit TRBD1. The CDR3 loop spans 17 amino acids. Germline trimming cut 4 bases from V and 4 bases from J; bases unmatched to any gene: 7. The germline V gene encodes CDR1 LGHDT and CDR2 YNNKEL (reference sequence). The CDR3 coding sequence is TGTGCCAGCAGCCCCCGGGACAGGGGCGCATATAATTCACCCCTCCACTTT. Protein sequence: CASSPRDRGAYNSPLHF.

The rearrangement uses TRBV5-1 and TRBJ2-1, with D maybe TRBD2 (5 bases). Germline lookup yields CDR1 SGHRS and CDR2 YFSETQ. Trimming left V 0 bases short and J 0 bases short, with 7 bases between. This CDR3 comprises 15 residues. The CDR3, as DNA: TGCGCCAGCAGCTTGGGCGGGTCCTCCTACAATGAGCAGTTCTTC. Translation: CASSLGGSSYNEQFF.

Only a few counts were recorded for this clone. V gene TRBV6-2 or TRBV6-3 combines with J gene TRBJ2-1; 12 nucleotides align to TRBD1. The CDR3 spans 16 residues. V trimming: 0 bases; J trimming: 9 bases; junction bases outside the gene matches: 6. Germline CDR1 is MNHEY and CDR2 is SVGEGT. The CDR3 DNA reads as TGTGCCAGCAGTTACTCTCGGGACAGGGGGCGCGGTGAGCAGTTCTTC. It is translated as CASSYSRDRGRGEQFF.

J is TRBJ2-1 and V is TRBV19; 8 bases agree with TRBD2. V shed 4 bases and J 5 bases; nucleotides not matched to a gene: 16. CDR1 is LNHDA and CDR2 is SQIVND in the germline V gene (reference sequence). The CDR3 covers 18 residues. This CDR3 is CASSSGLPSGSRDNEQFF. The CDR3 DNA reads TGTGCCAGTAGTAGCGGGTTACCCAGCGGGAGTCGGGACAATGAGCAGTTCTTC. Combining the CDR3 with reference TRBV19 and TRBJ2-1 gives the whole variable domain DGGITQSPKYLFRKEGQNVTLSCEQNLNHDAMYWYRQDPGQGLRLIYYSQIVNDFQKGDIAEGYSVSREKKESFPLTVTSAQKNPTAFYLCASSSGLPSGSRDNEQFFGPGTRLTVL.

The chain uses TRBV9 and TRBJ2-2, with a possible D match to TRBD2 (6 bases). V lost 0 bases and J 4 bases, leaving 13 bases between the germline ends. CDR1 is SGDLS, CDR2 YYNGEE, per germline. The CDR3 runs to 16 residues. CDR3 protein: CASSVAPGVGTGELFF. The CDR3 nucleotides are TGTGCCAGCAGCGTAGCTCCGGGAGTGGGCACCGGGGAGCTGTTTTTT.

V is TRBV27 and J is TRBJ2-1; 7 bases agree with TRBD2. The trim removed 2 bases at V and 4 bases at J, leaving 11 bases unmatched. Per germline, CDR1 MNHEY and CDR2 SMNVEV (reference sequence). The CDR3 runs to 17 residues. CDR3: CASSLGILGRGYNEQFF. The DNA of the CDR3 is TGTGCCAGCAGTTTAGGGATTTTAGGGCGGGGGTACAATGAGCAGTTCTTC.

The DNA for the CDR3 is TGTGCCAGCAGTACAGGGGGGGACTATGGCTACACCTTC. Its translation is CASSTGGDYGYTF. The chain links TRBV7-2 to TRBJ1-2; TRBD1 matches at 8 bases. The CDR3 is 13 residues long. Germline values: CDR1 SGHTA, CDR2 FQGNSA. J gave up 3 bases and V 6 bases, and 3 bases lay outside the gene matches.

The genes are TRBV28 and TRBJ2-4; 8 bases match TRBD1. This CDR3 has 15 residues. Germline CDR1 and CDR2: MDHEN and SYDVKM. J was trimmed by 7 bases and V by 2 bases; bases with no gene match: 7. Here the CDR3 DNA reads TGTGCCAGCAGTTTAACCGGGACAGGTGTCAACATTCAGTACTTC. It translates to CASSLTGTGVNIQYF.

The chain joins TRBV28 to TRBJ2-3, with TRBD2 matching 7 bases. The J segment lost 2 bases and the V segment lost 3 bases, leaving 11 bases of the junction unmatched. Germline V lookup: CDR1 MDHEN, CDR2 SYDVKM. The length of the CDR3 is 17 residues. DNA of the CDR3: TGTGCCAGCAGTTTGAGTGGCGGGAGTGACTACACAGATACGCAGTATTTT. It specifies CASSLSGGSDYTDTQYF.

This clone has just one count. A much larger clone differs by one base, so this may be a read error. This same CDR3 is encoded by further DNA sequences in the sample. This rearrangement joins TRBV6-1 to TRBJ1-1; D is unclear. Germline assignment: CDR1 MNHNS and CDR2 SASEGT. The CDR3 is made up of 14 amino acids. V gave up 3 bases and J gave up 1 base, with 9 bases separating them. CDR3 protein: CASSEWPGNTEAFF. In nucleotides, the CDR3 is TGTGCCAGCAGTGAGTGGCCAGGGAACACTGAAGCTTTCTTT.

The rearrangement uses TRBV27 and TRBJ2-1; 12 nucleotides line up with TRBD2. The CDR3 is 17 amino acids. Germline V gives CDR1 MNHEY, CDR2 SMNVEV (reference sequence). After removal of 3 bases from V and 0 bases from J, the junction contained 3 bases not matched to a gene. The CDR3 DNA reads TGTGCCAGCAGTTTCCCGACTAGCGGGAGCTCCTACAATGAGCAGTTCTTC. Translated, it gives CASSFPTSGSSYNEQFF.

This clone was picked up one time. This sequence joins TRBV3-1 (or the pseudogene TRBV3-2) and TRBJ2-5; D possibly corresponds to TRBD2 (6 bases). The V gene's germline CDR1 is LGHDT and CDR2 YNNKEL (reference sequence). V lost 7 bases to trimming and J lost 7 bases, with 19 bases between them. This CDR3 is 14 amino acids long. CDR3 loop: CASTTSGLSVTQYF. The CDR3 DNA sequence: TGTGCCAGCACCACCTCGGGACTGTCCGTGACCCAGTACTTC.

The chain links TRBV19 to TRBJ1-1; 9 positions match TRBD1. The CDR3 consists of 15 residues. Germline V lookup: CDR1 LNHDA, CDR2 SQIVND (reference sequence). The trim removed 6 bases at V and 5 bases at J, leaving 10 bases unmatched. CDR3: CASSVTGTGFTEAFF. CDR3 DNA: TGTGCCAGTAGCGTTACCGGGACAGGGTTTACTGAAGCTTTCTTT.

The CDR3 bases are TGTGCCAGCAGACCCGGACTAGTTGGAACCGGGGAGCTGTTTTTT. Residues: CASRPGLVGTGELFF. The genes are TRBV7-2 and TRBJ2-2, with 7 bases matching TRBD2. With 6 bases clipped from V and 5 bases from J, the junction kept 9 bases outside the gene matches. CDR1 and CDR2 (germline): SGHTA, FQGNSA. The CDR3 contains 15 residues. Supplemented by reference TRBV7-2 and TRBJ2-2, the full variable domain reads GAGVSQSPSNKVTEKGKDVELRCDPISGHTALYWYRQSLGQGLEFLIYFQGNSAPDKSGLPSDRFSAERTGGSVSTLTIQRTQQEDSAVYLCASRPGLVGTGELFFGEGSRLTVL.

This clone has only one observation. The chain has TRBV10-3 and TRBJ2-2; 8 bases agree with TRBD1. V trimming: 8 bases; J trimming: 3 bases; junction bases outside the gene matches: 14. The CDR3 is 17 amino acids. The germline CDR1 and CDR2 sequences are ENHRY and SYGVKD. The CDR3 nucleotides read TGTGCCATCGCGAGCAGGACAGGGTCGTTGGACACCGGGGAGCTGTTTTTT. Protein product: CAIASRTGSLDTGELFF.

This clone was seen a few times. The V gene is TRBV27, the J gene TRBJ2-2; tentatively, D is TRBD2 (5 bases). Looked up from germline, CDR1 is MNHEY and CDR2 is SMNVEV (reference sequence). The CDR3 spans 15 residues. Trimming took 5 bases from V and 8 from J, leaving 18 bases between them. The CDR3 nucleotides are TGTGCCAGCAGTGCCACCGGGCGCCGAGGGGGGGAGCTGTTTTTT. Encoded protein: CASSATGRRGGELFF.

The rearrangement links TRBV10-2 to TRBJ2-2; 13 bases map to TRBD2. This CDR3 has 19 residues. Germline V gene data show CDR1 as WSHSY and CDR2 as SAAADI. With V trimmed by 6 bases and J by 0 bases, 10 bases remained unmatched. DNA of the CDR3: TGCGCCAGCAGAGTTTATGCCGGGACTAGCGGGACGAACACCGGGGAGCTGTTTTTT. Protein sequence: CASRVYAGTSGTNTGELFF.

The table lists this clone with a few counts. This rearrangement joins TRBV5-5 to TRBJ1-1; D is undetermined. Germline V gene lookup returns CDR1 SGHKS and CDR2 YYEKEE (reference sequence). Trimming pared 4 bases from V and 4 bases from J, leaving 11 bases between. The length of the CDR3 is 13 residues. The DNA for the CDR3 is TGTGCCAGCAGCCTGGCCCACGGCACTGAAGCTTTCTTT. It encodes CASSLAHGTEAFF.

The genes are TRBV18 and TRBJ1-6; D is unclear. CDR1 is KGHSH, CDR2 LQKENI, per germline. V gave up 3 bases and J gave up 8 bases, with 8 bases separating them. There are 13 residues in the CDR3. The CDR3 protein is CASSPGRDSPLHF. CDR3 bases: TGTGCCAGCTCACCTGGGAGGGATTCACCCCTCCACTTT.

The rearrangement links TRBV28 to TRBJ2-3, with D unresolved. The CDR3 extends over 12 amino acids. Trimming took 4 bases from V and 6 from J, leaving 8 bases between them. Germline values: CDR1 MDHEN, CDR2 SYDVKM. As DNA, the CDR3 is TGTGCCAGCAGTTCCCTGGCTGATACGCAGTATTTT. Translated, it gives CASSSLADTQYF.

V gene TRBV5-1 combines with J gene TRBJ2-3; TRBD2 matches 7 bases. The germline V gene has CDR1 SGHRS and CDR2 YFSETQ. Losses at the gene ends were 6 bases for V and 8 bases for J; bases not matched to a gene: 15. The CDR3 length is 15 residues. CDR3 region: CASMSLAGELGTQYF. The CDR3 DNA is TGCGCCAGCATGTCTCTGGCGGGAGAGCTAGGTACGCAGTATTTT.

This chain's CDR3 is CASSLSVNTEAFF. The CDR3 DNA is TGTGCCAGCAGCTTATCGGTGAACACTGAAGCTTTCTTT. This chain links TRBV5-4 with TRBJ1-1; D call uncertain. V was cut by 2 bases and J by 0 bases, with 5 bases left in between. The germline V gene has CDR1 SGHNT and CDR2 YYREEE (reference sequence). The CDR3 extends over 13 amino acids.

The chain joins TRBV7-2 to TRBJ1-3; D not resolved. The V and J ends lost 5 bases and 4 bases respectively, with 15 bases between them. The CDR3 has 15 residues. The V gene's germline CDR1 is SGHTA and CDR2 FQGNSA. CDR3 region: CASSAQLTLGNTIYF. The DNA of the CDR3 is TGTGCCAGCAGCGCACAGCTCACCCTGGGAAACACCATATATTTT.

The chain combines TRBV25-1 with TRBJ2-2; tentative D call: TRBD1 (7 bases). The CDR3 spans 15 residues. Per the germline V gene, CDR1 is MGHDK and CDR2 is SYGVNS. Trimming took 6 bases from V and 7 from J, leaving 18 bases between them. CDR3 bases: TGTGCCAGCAGGGTCGGACAGGTGGGGGGCGGGGAGCTGTTTTTT. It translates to CASRVGQVGGGELFF.